This entry features one TCR beta chain sequence. The record originates from a study of cytomegalovirus exposure and HLA in healthy donors. Unmatched junction bases numbered 15, after V lost 4 bases and J lost 0 bases. CDR1 is SGHRS, CDR2 YFSETQ, per germline. CDR3 size: 20 residues. Clones were read by immunoSEQ multiplex PCR, and TCRdb kept only the in-frame ones, dropping some. This table holds 130,000 to 150,000 clones, just over 85% found once. The TCR comes from a young woman in good health and CMV-seropositive. V and J are TRBV5-1 and TRBJ2-1; TRBD2 agrees at 11 bases. The sample was PBMCs. CDR3 coding DNA: TGCGCCAGCAGCCCACTCGGGTTAGCGGGAGGGCCTAGCTCCTACAATGAGCAGTTCTTC. It codes for CASSPLGLAGGPSSYNEQFF.